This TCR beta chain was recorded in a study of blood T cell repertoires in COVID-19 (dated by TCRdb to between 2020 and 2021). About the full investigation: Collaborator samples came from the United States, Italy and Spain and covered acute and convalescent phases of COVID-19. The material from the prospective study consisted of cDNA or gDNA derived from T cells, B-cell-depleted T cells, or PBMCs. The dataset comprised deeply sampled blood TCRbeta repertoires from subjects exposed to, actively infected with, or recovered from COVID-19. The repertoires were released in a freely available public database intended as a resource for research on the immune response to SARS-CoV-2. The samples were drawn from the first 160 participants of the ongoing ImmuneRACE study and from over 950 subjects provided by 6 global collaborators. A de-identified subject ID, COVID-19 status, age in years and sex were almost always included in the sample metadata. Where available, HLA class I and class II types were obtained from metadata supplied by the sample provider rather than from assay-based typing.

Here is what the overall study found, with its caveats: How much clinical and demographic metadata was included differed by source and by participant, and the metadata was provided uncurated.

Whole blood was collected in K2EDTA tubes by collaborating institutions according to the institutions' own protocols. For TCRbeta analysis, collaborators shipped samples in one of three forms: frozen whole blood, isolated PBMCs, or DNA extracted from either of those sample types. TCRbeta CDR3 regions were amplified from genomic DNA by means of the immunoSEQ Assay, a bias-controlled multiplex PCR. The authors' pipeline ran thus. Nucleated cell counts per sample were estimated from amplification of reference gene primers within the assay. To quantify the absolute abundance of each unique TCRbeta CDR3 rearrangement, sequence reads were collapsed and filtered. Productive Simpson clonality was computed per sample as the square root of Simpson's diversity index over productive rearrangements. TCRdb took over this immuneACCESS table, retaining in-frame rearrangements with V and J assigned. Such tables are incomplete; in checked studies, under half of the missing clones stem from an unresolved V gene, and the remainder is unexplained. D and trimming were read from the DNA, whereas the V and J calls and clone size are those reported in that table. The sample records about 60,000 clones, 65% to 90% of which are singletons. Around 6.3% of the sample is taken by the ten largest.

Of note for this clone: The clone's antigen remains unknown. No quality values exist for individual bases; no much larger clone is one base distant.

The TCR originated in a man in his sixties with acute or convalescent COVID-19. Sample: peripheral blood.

The sequence in DNA is TGTGCCACCAGCCCCGGGACAGGGGATTATGGGCAGTACTTC. Its protein is CATSPGTGDYGQYF. The rearranged segments are TRBV24-1 and TRBJ2-7; TRBD1 aligns with 10 central bases. Germline trimming: 7 bases from V, 9 bases from J; junction bases outside gene matches: 11. The germline V gene provides CDR1 KGHDR and CDR2 SFDVKD. Including the terminal cysteine and phenylalanine, the CDR3 comprises 14 residues. The only DNA kept is the CDR3, 42 bases in frame from the first base.